Listed here are 24 T cell receptor beta chains from one sample, sequenced in a study of cytomegalovirus exposure and HLA in healthy donors. The PCR was carried out with 60 Vbeta primers and 13 Jbeta primers. This table comes from immunoSEQ multiplex PCR, and its TCRdb copy is limited to in-frame clones, with some not included. Here the sample spans fewer than 250,000 clones, 65% to 85% being singletons. The sample consisted of PBMCs. These receptors were taken from a man in his forties or fifties in good health and CMV-seropositive.

The chain has TRBV7-2 and TRBJ2-2; 8 nucleotides align to TRBD1. The junction had 5 bases not matched to a gene; V was cut back by 7 bases and J by 4 bases. Per the germline V gene, CDR1 is SGHTA and CDR2 is FQGNSA. The CDR3 has 14 amino acids. CDR3 DNA sequence: TGTGCCAGCAAGGACAGGGTATCCACCGGGGAGCTGTTTTTT. This sequence encodes CASKDRVSTGELFF.

This sequence joins TRBV4-2 and TRBJ1-4, with D perhaps TRBD1 (6 bases). Trimming shortened V by 4 bases and J by 6 bases, and 9 bases separated the two germline ends. This CDR3 has 13 residues. Looked up from germline, CDR1 is LGHNA and CDR2 is YNFKEQ. The CDR3 DNA follows: TGTGCCAGCAGCCCTCAGGGGTATGAAAAACTGTTTTTT. As protein: CASSPQGYEKLFF.

This clone was seen only a few times. This sequence joins TRBV19 and TRBJ2-2; 8 bases are a match to TRBD1. The CDR3 runs to 13 residues. Unmatched junction bases numbered 4, after V lost 10 bases and J lost 3 bases. Germline CDR1 reads LNHDA; CDR2 reads SQIVND (reference sequence). The chain's CDR3 is CAIETGDTGELFF. CDR3 coding DNA: TGTGCCATCGAGACAGGGGACACCGGGGAGCTGTTTTTT.

The chain couples TRBV10-1 to TRBJ1-5; TRBD1 agrees at 9 bases. Trimming at V came to 10 bases and at J to 8 bases, leaving 12 bases not matched to a gene. This CDR3 is 14 amino acids long. CDR1 is WNHNN, CDR2 SYGVQD, per germline (reference sequence). The CDR3 is CANSPRTGEKPQHF. CDR3 nucleotide sequence: TGCGCCAACTCTCCCCGGACAGGGGAGAAGCCCCAGCATTTT.

In regard to this clone: At one boundary the junction diverges from the germline segment, which might be a read error. The identical CDR3 is also encoded by other nucleotide sequences in the sample. The rearrangement links TRBV7-6 to TRBJ1-1; the match to TRBD1 covers 7 bases. In germline, CDR1 is SGHVS, CDR2 FNYEAQ. This CDR3 region has 13 residues. The CDR3: CASSMGQNTEAFF. The CDR3, as DNA: TGTGCCAGCAGCATGGGACAGAACACTGAAGCCTTCTTT.

The chain employs TRBV7-9 and TRBJ1-4; 7 bases match TRBD1. CDR3 size: 15 residues. Germline V gene data show CDR1 as SEHNR and CDR2 as FQNEAQ (reference sequence). The junction had 9 bases not matched to a gene; V was cut back by 5 bases and J by 6 bases. CDR3 in DNA: TGTGCCAGCAGCCCATCGGACAGGTGGGATGAAAAACTGTTTTTT. This codes for CASSPSDRWDEKLFF.

In this sample, this clone turned up many times. The chain recombines TRBV4-2 with TRBJ2-7; 7 nucleotides line up with TRBD1. The CDR3 loop spans 15 amino acids. After removal of 3 bases from V and 5 bases from J, the junction contained 10 bases not matched to a gene. Germline loops: CDR1 LGHNA, CDR2 YNFKEQ. CDR3 nucleotides: TGTGCCAGCAGCCAGGACACGAACAGGGGTCACGAGCAGTACTTC. Encoded protein: CASSQDTNRGHEQYF.

The CDR3 loop is CASGKGRGISYNEQFF. DNA of the CDR3: TGTGCCAGTGGGAAGGGCAGGGGGATTTCCTACAATGAGCAGTTCTTC. The chain joins TRBV19 to TRBJ2-1; TRBD1 agrees at 7 bases. The germline CDR1 and CDR2 sequences are LNHDA and SQIVND (reference sequence). There are 16 residues in the CDR3. V shed 8 bases, J shed 1 base, and the junction held 11 bases outside the gene matches.

The chain is built from TRBV6-1 and TRBJ2-1, with 7 bases that match TRBD2. V was pared by 1 base and J by 4 bases, with 7 bases of the junction left unmatched. CDR3 length: 16 residues. Germline lookup yields CDR1 MNHNS and CDR2 SASEGT. The CDR3 region has the DNA TGTGCCAGCAGTGAAGTCCCGGGAGGAATGTACAATGAGCAGTTCTTC. It specifies CASSEVPGGMYNEQFF.

The gene calls are TRBV10-2 and TRBJ1-1, with D tentatively TRBD1 (5 bases). V was pared by 2 bases and J by 3 bases, with 13 bases between. CDR1 is WSHSY, CDR2 SAAADI, per germline. CDR3 length: 15 amino acids. The CDR3 region is CASSEPSLGDTEAFF. The CDR3 DNA reads as TGCGCCAGCAGTGAGCCGTCTTTAGGGGACACTGAAGCTTTCTTT.

The J gene is TRBJ1-4, the V gene TRBV2; D unresolved. This CDR3 contains 13 residues. V lost 6 bases to trimming and J lost 7 bases, with 12 bases between them. Germline V gene data show CDR1 as SNHLY and CDR2 as FYNNEI. CDR3 in DNA: TGTGCCAGCAGCCGCAGGCTCGGTGAAAAACTGTTTTTT. Its translation is CASSRRLGEKLFF.

This sequence joins TRBV29-1 and TRBJ2-3; D is perhaps TRBD2 (5 bases). Trimming shortened V by 4 bases and J by 5 bases, and 10 bases separated the two germline ends. Germline assignment: CDR1 SQVTM and CDR2 ANQGSEA. The CDR3 is 12 residues long. CDR3 nucleotide sequence: TGCAGCGTTGTGGGAGAGGTAGATACGCAGTATTTT. This sequence encodes CSVVGEVDTQYF.

The chain joins TRBV7-6 to TRBJ1-4, with D possibly matching TRBD1 (5 bases). Per germline, CDR1 SGHVS and CDR2 FNYEAQ. V lost 1 base and J 1 base, leaving 10 bases between the germline ends. This CDR3 spans 16 amino acids. This CDR3 reads CASSLGPGVTNEKLFF. For the CDR3, the DNA is TGTGCCAGCAGCTTAGGCCCGGGGGTAACTAATGAAAAACTGTTTTTT.

This chain joins TRBV19 and TRBJ1-1; the D gene is possibly TRBD1 (5 bases). Germline assignment: CDR1 LNHDA and CDR2 SQIVND (reference sequence). This CDR3 spans 14 amino acids. V dropped 6 bases and J dropped 11 bases, with 22 bases sitting between them. CDR3 region: CASSSTFVQEWAFF. The CDR3 region has the DNA TGTGCCAGTAGCAGCACCTTCGTACAGGAATGGGCTTTCTTT.

This chain joins TRBV20-1 and TRBJ1-1, with D unclear. Trimming removed 8 bases at V and 5 bases at J, with 12 bases between. The germline V gene encodes CDR1 DFQATT and CDR2 SNEGSKA (reference sequence). The CDR3 extends over 11 amino acids. For the CDR3, the DNA is TGCAGTCGACACGGCTGGACTGAAGCTTTCTTT. Residues: CSRHGWTEAFF.

The V call is TRBV30, the J call TRBJ2-1; D uncertain. Germline values: CDR1 GTSNPN, CDR2 SVGIG (reference sequence). V lost 2 bases and J 7 bases, leaving 15 bases between the germline ends. The CDR3 is 14 amino acids. This chain's CDR3 is CAWSSASIFNEQFF. The CDR3 DNA reads TGTGCCTGGAGTTCGGCTAGTATTTTTAATGAGCAGTTCTTC.

This clone was counted only a few times. Written as DNA, the CDR3 is TGCGCCAGCAGCCAAGCCCTGGGACTAGCGCTTAACAATGAGCAGTTCTTC. It is translated as CASSQALGLALNNEQFF. The chain links TRBV4-1 to TRBJ2-1; 10 bases are a match to TRBD2. The length of the CDR3 is 17 residues. CDR1 is MGHRA and CDR2 is YSYEKL in the germline V gene. V lost 1 base to trimming and J lost 5 bases; unmatched junction nucleotides: 8.

The J gene is TRBJ2-5, the V gene TRBV5-1; TRBD2 aligns across 8 bases. Trimming took 0 bases from V and 5 from J; bases not matched to a gene: 0. Looked up from germline, CDR1 is SGHRS and CDR2 is YFSETQ. The CDR3 is made up of 13 amino acids. The chain's CDR3 is CASSLGLAETQYF. As DNA, the CDR3 is TGCGCCAGCAGCTTGGGACTAGCGGAGACCCAGTACTTC.

This clone was counted once. The DNA of the CDR3 is TGTGCCAGCAGCGTACAGTCCTCAACGAACACTGAAGCTTTCTTT. Translating it yields CASSVQSSTNTEAFF. V gene TRBV9 combines with J gene TRBJ1-1, with unresolved D. Trimming shortened V by 1 base and J by 1 base, and 11 bases separated the two germline ends. Germline lookup yields CDR1 SGDLS and CDR2 YYNGEE. CDR3 length: 15 amino acids.

This clone is judged medium-sized. The chain employs TRBV5-4 and TRBJ2-1, with 12 bases matching TRBD2. The CDR3 is 18 residues long. V was clipped by 0 bases and J by 0 bases; unmatched bases: 4. CDR1 and CDR2 from the germline V gene are SGHNT and YYREEE (reference sequence). CDR3 DNA: TGTGCCAGCAGCTTGGGACTAGCGGGAGTAAGCTCCTACAATGAGCAGTTCTTC. Its translation: CASSLGLAGVSSYNEQFF.

This clone has more than one count but fewer than ten. The V gene is TRBV6-6, the J gene TRBJ2-7; TRBD2 aligns across 8 bases. The J segment lost 3 bases and the V segment lost 5 bases, leaving 12 bases of the junction unmatched. Germline values: CDR1 MNHNY, CDR2 SVGAGI (reference sequence). The CDR3 consists of 16 residues. CDR3 coding DNA: TGTGCCAGCAGTCCCCTAGGGGCGGGAGGAATCTACGAGCAGTACTTC. Translating it yields CASSPLGAGGIYEQYF.

The chain has TRBV28 and TRBJ2-1; 14 positions agree with TRBD2. Looked up from germline, CDR1 is MDHEN and CDR2 is SYDVKM. J lost 8 bases, V lost 6 bases, and 9 bases had no gene match. CDR3 length equals 16 residues. The CDR3, as DNA: TGTGCCAGCAGCCTCTTTGGGACTAGCGGGAGAGATGAGCAGTTCTTC. This sequence encodes CASSLFGTSGRDEQFF. The whole variable domain, filled in from reference TRBV28 and TRBJ2-1, reads DVKVTQSSRYLVKRTGEKVFLECVQDMDHENMFWYRQDPGLGLRLIYFSYDVKMKEKGDIPEGYSVSREKKERFSLILESASTNQTSMYLCASSLFGTSGRDEQFFGPGTRLTVL.

This clone was seen just once. The chain employs TRBV27 and TRBJ1-1; D ambiguous. In germline, CDR1 is MNHEY, CDR2 SMNVEV (reference sequence). Trimming removed 3 bases from V and 0 bases from J, with 8 bases in between. The CDR3 has 14 amino acids. The CDR3 region is CASSFLAVNTEAFF. CDR3 coding DNA: TGTGCCAGCAGTTTTTTGGCCGTGAACACTGAAGCTTTCTTT.

This clone appeared a few times. The chain joins TRBV7-6 to TRBJ2-1, with 10 positions matching TRBD1. Unmatched junction bases numbered 16, after V lost 5 bases and J lost 0 bases. Germline values: CDR1 SGHVS, CDR2 FNYEAQ. The CDR3 runs to 20 residues. CDR3 nucleotides: TGTGCCAGCAGCGTCGGGACAGGGGTTTACGCTTTCGTCTCCTACAATGAGCAGTTCTTC. It translates to CASSVGTGVYAFVSYNEQFF.